The clone carrying this T cell receptor beta chain was picked up a small number of times. Only in-frame clones appear in the TCRdb table, and some are missing; sequencing was by immunoSEQ multiplex PCR. Among 17,000 or so clones listed, approximately 70% were seen once. V shed 6 bases and J shed 0 bases, with 12 bases lying between them. Germline V gene data show CDR1 as SEHNR and CDR2 as FQNEAQ (reference sequence). The CDR3 has 14 residues. Documented treatment: randomized to nivolumab then ipilimumab (arm A) or the reverse (arm B). DNA-damaging chemotherapy had not been given to any patient beforehand. PBMC sorting kept live CD3+CD8+ cells without CD19 or CD56. The data were obtained in a study of sequential checkpoint blockade in melanoma. About the study: First-line arms were nivolumab then ipilimumab, or the reverse, randomized 1:1. After both sequences, patients received maintenance nivolumab.

This receptor was identified in a human donor with melanoma. Sequenced material: CD8+ T cells sorted from blood (inferred from file names), taken from a patient given nivolumab and ipilimumab in sequence. The chain is built from TRBV7-9 and TRBJ2-7; D unresolved. CDR3 region: CASSSGQTSYEQYF. CDR3 DNA: TGTGCCAGCAGTTCAGGCCAGACCTCCTACGAGCAGTACTTC.